These T cell receptor beta chains were read from a single sample in a study of blood T cell repertoires in COVID-19. TCRdb's copy holds only in-frame clones and misses some; the assay was immunoSEQ multiplex PCR. The data hold 50,000 to 70,000 clones, with more than 80% observed a single time. The sequenced sample was peripheral blood. These receptors came from a woman of 80 years or more with active COVID-19. Both conserved end residues are part of each CDR3. A D gene is named only where the DNA matches it firmly. Expanded clones get a size class; other rows say once, few or many, or leave the size out.

CDR3nt: TGCGCCAGCAGCCAAGATCGCACTAGCCGAGAGACCCAGTACTTC; CDR3aa: CASSQDRTSRETQYF; d_gene: .; abundance: .; len: 15; j_gene: TRBJ2-5; v_gene: TRBV4-1
CDR3nt: TGTGCCAGTAGCTCTCTTAGCAATCAGCCCCAGCATTTT; CDR3aa: CASSSLSNQPQHF; d_gene: .; abundance: .; len: 13; j_gene: TRBJ1-5; v_gene: TRBV19
CDR3nt: TGTGCCAGCAGTATCACTTCCGGGACTAGCCTCACAGATACGCAGTATTTT; CDR3aa: CASSITSGTSLTDTQYF; d_gene: TRBD2; abundance: .; len: 17; j_gene: TRBJ2-3; v_gene: TRBV28
CDR3nt: TGTGCCACCAGCCGGGGGGGGGAGGTAGTCCGCAATGAGCAGTTCTTC; CDR3aa: CATSRGGEVVRNEQFF; d_gene: TRBD2; abundance: .; len: 16; j_gene: TRBJ2-1; v_gene: TRBV15
CDR3nt: TGTGCCAGCAGCCAAGGGGGGACCCAGTACTTC; CDR3aa: CASSQGGTQYF; d_gene: .; abundance: .; len: 11; j_gene: TRBJ2-5; v_gene: TRBV7-2
CDR3nt: TGTGCCAGTAGCAAAGGACAACGGCTTACCAATGAGCAGTTCTTC; CDR3aa: CASSKGQRLTNEQFF; d_gene: .; abundance: .; len: 15; j_gene: TRBJ2-1; v_gene: TRBV19
CDR3nt: TGTGCCAGTAGTCAACAGGGGGCTTCCTACAATGAGCAGTTCTTC; CDR3aa: CASSQQGASYNEQFF; d_gene: TRBD1; abundance: .; len: 15; j_gene: TRBJ2-1; v_gene: TRBV19
CDR3nt: TGTGCCACCAGCATATTTCAACGACAGGGGGTGGTGGACGAGCAGTACTTC; CDR3aa: CATSIFQRQGVVDEQYF; d_gene: TRBD1; abundance: once; len: 17; j_gene: TRBJ2-7; v_gene: TRBV15
CDR3nt: TGTGCCAGCAGTGAAGGTAGGGGCCACGGTACGCAGTATTTT; CDR3aa: CASSEGRGHGTQYF; d_gene: .; abundance: .; len: 14; j_gene: TRBJ2-3; v_gene: TRBV6-1
CDR3nt: TGTGCCTGGACCTCTTCCGGGACAGGGGGCACCGGGGAGCTGTTTTTT; CDR3aa: CAWTSSGTGGTGELFF; d_gene: TRBD1; abundance: .; len: 16; j_gene: TRBJ2-2; v_gene: TRBV30
CDR3nt: TGTGCCAGCAGCCCAGTAAATTACCGGGACAGCAGTCATGGCTACACCTTC; CDR3aa: CASSPVNYRDSSHGYTF; d_gene: TRBD1; abundance: .; len: 17; j_gene: TRBJ1-2; v_gene: TRBV14
CDR3nt: TGTGCCAGCTCACCAGGACAGCGCTACGAGCAGTACTTC; CDR3aa: CASSPGQRYEQYF; d_gene: .; abundance: .; len: 13; j_gene: TRBJ2-7; v_gene: TRBV18
CDR3nt: TGCGCCAGCAGCTTGGGGCAGCGCCAGTCCCCCCTCCACTTT; CDR3aa: CASSLGQRQSPLHF; d_gene: .; abundance: few; len: 14; j_gene: TRBJ1-6; v_gene: TRBV5-1
CDR3nt: TGTGCCAGCAGCCAGCCCAGATTCACAGATACGCAGTATTTT; CDR3aa: CASSQPRFTDTQYF; d_gene: .; abundance: .; len: 14; j_gene: TRBJ2-3; v_gene: TRBV14
CDR3nt: TGTGCCAGCAGCTTAGAGGGGGGGCTATATGAGCAGTTCTTC; CDR3aa: CASSLEGGLYEQFF; d_gene: .; abundance: .; len: 14; j_gene: TRBJ2-1; v_gene: TRBV7-9
CDR3nt: TGCGCCAGCAGCTCTTCGACAGGCCACAATGAGCAGTTCTTC; CDR3aa: CASSSSTGHNEQFF; d_gene: .; abundance: .; len: 14; j_gene: TRBJ2-1; v_gene: TRBV5-1
CDR3nt: TGTGCCAGCAGCCGAGGAACTAGCCTCAATGAGCAGTTCTTC; CDR3aa: CASSRGTSLNEQFF; d_gene: .; abundance: .; len: 14; j_gene: TRBJ2-1; v_gene: TRBV27
CDR3nt: TGTGCCATCAGTGAGTTGAGCGTGAACACTGAAGCTTTCTTT; CDR3aa: CAISELSVNTEAFF; d_gene: .; abundance: .; len: 14; j_gene: TRBJ1-1; v_gene: TRBV10-3